Each of the 25 T cell receptor beta chains below was sequenced from the same sample in a study of T cells in Graves' hyperthyroidism and ophthalmopathy. Amplification of TCR beta CDR3 regions was performed using RNA transcripts as template. The TCR CDR3 was amplified in a first-round RT-PCR using the HTBI primer set. MiXCR, run by TCRdb on the multiplex PCR reads, gives a single entry per CDR3 protein. The sample yields 300,000 to 450,000 distinct CDR3 sequences, less than 20% seen once. Sequenced sample: blood. All receptors derive from a man younger than 35 with Graves' ophthalmopathy.

V is TRBV10-3 and J is TRBJ2-3; tentative D call: TRBD2 (6 bases). This CDR3 comprises 14 residues. Deletions cut 4 bases from V and 1 base from J, with 9 bases between. Germline-derived CDR1 and CDR2 are ENHRY and SYGVKD. The CDR3 coding sequence is TGTGCCATCAGTGCACAGCGGGGCACAGATACGCAGTATTTT. Amino acid sequence: CAISAQRGTDTQYF.

Note on this clonotype: A read error is possible here, since a much larger clone lies one base away. This chain uses TRBV7-6 with TRBJ2-5; 7 bases are a match to TRBD1. The CDR3 runs 15 residues. Germline V gives CDR1 SGHVS, CDR2 FNYEAQ. The J segment lost 2 bases and the V segment lost 4 bases, leaving 7 bases of the junction unmatched. CDR3 nucleotides: TGTGCCAGCAGCTCGACTTCGGACAGGCAAGAGACCCAGTACTTC. Its protein is CASSSTSDRQETQYF.

The chain couples TRBV7-8 to TRBJ2-3; 12 bases match TRBD2. Germline CDR1 is SGHVS and CDR2 is FQNEAQ. This CDR3 region has 17 residues. J gave up 4 bases and V 2 bases, and 7 bases lay outside the gene matches. The CDR3 DNA follows: TGTGCCAGCAGCTTAAGGACTAGCGGGGTCCCGGCAGATACGCAGTATTTT. Translated, it gives CASSLRTSGVPADTQYF.

The chain combines TRBV20-1 with TRBJ1-2; TRBD1 agrees at 8 bases. After removal of 3 bases from V and 3 bases from J, the junction contained 3 bases not matched to a gene. The length of the CDR3 is 13 residues. Germline V gene sequence: CDR1 DFQATT, CDR2 SNEGSKA (reference sequence). In nucleotides, the CDR3 is TGCAGTGCTAGGACAGGGGTTGACTATGGCTACACCTTC. Translating it yields CSARTGVDYGYTF.

The V and J genes are TRBV20-1 and TRBJ2-1, with a weak D call TRBD2 (5 bases). Germline V CDR1 and CDR2: DFQATT, SNEGSKA (reference sequence). The ends were cut back, 6 bases at V and 7 bases at J, with 13 bases in the middle. CDR3 length: 12 residues. The CDR3 DNA reads as TGCAGTGCCGCGGGTCGGCGAAATGAGCAGTTCTTC. It codes for CSAAGRRNEQFF.

This clonotype was observed at least ten times. The V call is TRBV20-1, the J call TRBJ2-3, with 11 bases that match TRBD1. V shed 6 bases and J 6 bases; nucleotides not matched to a gene: 5. Germline CDR1 DFQATT, CDR2 SNEGSKA (reference sequence). The CDR3 is 13 residues long. Written as DNA, the CDR3 is TGCAGTGCCGGACAGGGGGCGGACGATACGCAGTATTTT. Protein product: CSAGQGADDTQYF.

The chain has TRBV5-8 and TRBJ1-5; D unresolved. Germline loops: CDR1 SGHTS, CDR2 YDEGEE. Trimming pared 4 bases from V and 0 bases from J, leaving 11 bases between. This CDR3 is built from 15 residues. The CDR3 is CASSAVWHSNQPQHF. CDR3 DNA sequence: TGTGCCAGCAGCGCCGTCTGGCATAGCAATCAGCCCCAGCATTTT.

The sample holds a few counts of this clonotype. This chain links TRBV4-1 with TRBJ2-7; 8 nucleotides line up with TRBD2. Trimming at V came to 0 bases and at J to 3 bases, leaving 7 bases not matched to a gene. The germline CDR1 and CDR2 sequences are MGHRA and YSYEKL. The CDR3 totals 16 residues. The CDR3 sequence is CASSQDAGGAGYEQYF. The CDR3 bases are TGCGCCAGCAGCCAAGACGCCGGGGGGGCGGGCTACGAGCAGTACTTC.

The rearrangement links TRBV7-8 to TRBJ1-2; 7 nucleotides agree with TRBD1. The CDR3 covers 15 residues. CDR1 and CDR2 from the germline V gene are SGHVS and FQNEAQ. V lost 5 bases, J lost 3 bases, and 9 bases stayed unmatched. The CDR3, as DNA: TGTGCCAGCAGCACAACAGGGGCGATGGACTATGGCTACACCTTC. Its protein product is CASSTTGAMDYGYTF.

This clonotype was observed many times. The chain carries TRBV10-3 and TRBJ2-5; 7 bases fit TRBD1. Trimming at V came to 1 base and at J to 2 bases, leaving 4 bases not matched to a gene. CDR3 length: 15 amino acids. CDR1 is ENHRY and CDR2 is SYGVKD in the germline V gene. The CDR3 DNA is TGTGCCATCAGTGAGTGGCAGGGGGAACAAGAGACCCAGTACTTC. It is translated as CAISEWQGEQETQYF.

About this clonotype: A clone one base away is much larger, so this may be a read error. This chain joins TRBV7-2 and TRBJ2-1; 10 nucleotides agree with TRBD2. The V gene's germline CDR1 is SGHTA and CDR2 FQGNSA. The V segment lost 4 bases and the J segment 3 bases; nucleotides outside the gene matches: 3. CDR3 length: 15 residues. The CDR3: CASSSTSGYYNEQFF. The CDR3 coding sequence is TGTGCCAGCAGCTCGACTAGCGGGTACTACAATGAGCAGTTCTTC.

The chain couples TRBV27 to TRBJ2-1; D might be TRBD2 (5 bases). Germline CDR1 is MNHEY and CDR2 is SMNVEV (reference sequence). With 6 bases removed from V and 0 bases from J, the gap between germline ends came to 12 bases. The CDR3 extends over 15 amino acids. CDR3 in DNA: TGTGCCAGCAGGACATCGGGATTCTCCTACAATGAGCAGTTCTTC. This gives the protein CASRTSGFSYNEQFF.

This clonotype was detected ten times or more. The genes are TRBV6-1 and TRBJ2-1, with 7 bases that match TRBD1. Trimming at V came to 6 bases and at J to 3 bases, leaving 2 bases not matched to a gene. Per germline, CDR1 MNHNS and CDR2 SASEGT. The CDR3 spans 13 residues. The CDR3 reads CASRRQGYNEQFF. CDR3 nucleotide sequence: TGTGCCAGCAGGCGACAGGGCTACAATGAGCAGTTCTTC.

The chain carries TRBV20-1 and TRBJ1-2; D is possibly TRBD1 (5 bases). The germline V and J ends were trimmed by 5 bases and 3 bases, with 13 bases remaining between them. Per germline, CDR1 DFQATT and CDR2 SNEGSKA (reference sequence). The CDR3 is made up of 13 amino acids. Here the CDR3 DNA reads TGCAGTGCTCAGGGTAGCCCGGACTATGGCTACACCTTC. This encodes CSAQGSPDYGYTF.

A few counts support this clonotype. This chain joins TRBV2 and TRBJ1-2, with D uncertain. The germline V gene encodes CDR1 SNHLY and CDR2 FYNNEI. V lost 6 bases, J lost 0 bases, and 11 bases lay in between. The CDR3 covers 14 residues. The CDR3 nucleotides are TGTGCCAGCAGCCCGACTGCAGCTAACTATGGCTACACCTTC. Its protein product is CASSPTAANYGYTF.

V and J are TRBV12-5 and TRBJ2-5; no clear D gene. V was cut by 3 bases and J by 1 base, with 0 bases left in between. From germline, CDR1 is LGHNT and CDR2 FRNRAP. This CDR3 region has 11 residues. CDR3: CASGFQETQYF. DNA of the CDR3: TGTGCTAGTGGTTTCCAAGAGACCCAGTACTTC.

This clonotype was counted at least ten times. This chain connects TRBV3-1 to TRBJ2-7; D is uncertain. The V end was cut by 0 bases, the J end by 6 bases, with 15 bases between. There are 15 residues in the CDR3. Germline lookup yields CDR1 LGHDT and CDR2 YNNKEL (reference sequence). The CDR3 DNA follows: TGTGCCAGCAGCCAAGAGAAGTGGATGGGGTCCGAGCAGTACTTC. It is translated as CASSQEKWMGSEQYF.

The chain joins TRBV19 to TRBJ2-7, with D perhaps matching TRBD2 (5 bases). V was clipped by 3 bases and J by 3 bases, with 15 bases between them. CDR1 LNHDA and CDR2 SQIVND come from the germline V gene (reference sequence). This CDR3 comprises 15 residues. The CDR3 here is CASSMRAAPLYEQYF. CDR3 bases: TGTGCCAGTAGTATGAGGGCAGCTCCCCTCTACGAGCAGTACTTC.

Comments on this clonotype: This may arise from a read error, as a much more abundant clone is one base away. This chain links TRBV12-3 or TRBV12-4 with TRBJ2-1; unclear D gene. The CDR3 covers 11 residues. The CDR3 coding sequence is TGTACCAGCAGTCTCAGCTTTGAGCAGTTCTTC. Translation gives CTSSLSFEQFF.

This clonotype was observed a few times. The chain joins TRBV6-1 to TRBJ2-7, with unresolved D. The CDR3 extends over 13 amino acids. Trimming cost V 6 bases and J 5 bases, with 14 bases left between them. Per the germline V gene, CDR1 is MNHNS and CDR2 is SASEGT. CDR3 region: CASSHVNLNEQYF. The CDR3 nucleotides read TGTGCCAGCAGCCACGTCAACTTAAACGAGCAGTACTTC.

The gene calls are TRBV29-1 and TRBJ2-3; TRBD2 aligns across 11 bases. V was clipped by 0 bases and J by 1 base; unmatched bases: 0. The CDR3 is 15 amino acids. Looked up from germline, CDR1 is SQVTM and CDR2 is ANQGSEA. Here the CDR3 reads CSVEEGLAGTDTQYF. For the CDR3, the DNA is TGCAGCGTTGAAGAGGGACTAGCGGGCACAGATACGCAGTATTTT.

This clonotype was counted many times. CDR3 nucleotide sequence: TGTGCCAGCAGCCGATCACACTCCTACGAGCAGTACTTC. The encoded protein is CASSRSHSYEQYF. V and J are TRBV3-1 and TRBJ2-7; D call uncertain. Trimming removed 4 bases at V and 0 bases at J, with 7 bases between. The CDR3 is made up of 13 amino acids. CDR1 and CDR2 (germline): LGHDT, YNNKEL (reference sequence).

This clonotype has at least ten counts. The chain carries TRBV11-1 and TRBJ2-7; 13 nucleotides align to TRBD2. CDR1 is SGHAT, CDR2 FQDESV, per germline (reference sequence). This CDR3 spans 15 amino acids. Trimming at V came to 5 bases and at J to 1 base, leaving 2 bases not matched to a gene. Here the CDR3 reads CASSPTSGGSYEQYF. The CDR3 bases are TGTGCCAGCAGCCCGACTAGCGGGGGGTCCTACGAGCAGTACTTC.

This chain uses TRBV27 with TRBJ1-4, with unresolved D. This CDR3 spans 14 amino acids. Trimming left V 3 bases short and J 8 bases short, with 13 bases between. Germline V gene data show CDR1 as MNHEY and CDR2 as SMNVEV (reference sequence). The CDR3 region has the DNA TGTGCCAGCAGTTTCGGGGAGTTTGAAGAAAAACTGTTTTTT. It encodes CASSFGEFEEKLFF.

There are a few counts of this clonotype. Sequence at one end of the junction differs from germline and may be a read error. J is TRBJ2-2 and V is TRBV7-8; 11 positions agree with TRBD2. The CDR3 consists of 15 residues. Germline loops: CDR1 SGHVS, CDR2 FQNEAQ. DNA of the CDR3: TGTGCCAGCAGCATAGCGGGGGGGCCTACCGGGGAGCTGTTTTTT. As protein: CASSIAGGPTGELFF. The full variable domain, completed using reference TRBV7-8 and TRBJ2-2, is GAGVSQSPRYKVAKRGQDVALRCDPISGHVSLFWYQQALGQGPEFLTYFQNEAQLDKSGLPSDRFFAERPEGSVSTLKIQRTQQEDSAVYLCASSIAGGPTGELFFGEGSRLTVL.